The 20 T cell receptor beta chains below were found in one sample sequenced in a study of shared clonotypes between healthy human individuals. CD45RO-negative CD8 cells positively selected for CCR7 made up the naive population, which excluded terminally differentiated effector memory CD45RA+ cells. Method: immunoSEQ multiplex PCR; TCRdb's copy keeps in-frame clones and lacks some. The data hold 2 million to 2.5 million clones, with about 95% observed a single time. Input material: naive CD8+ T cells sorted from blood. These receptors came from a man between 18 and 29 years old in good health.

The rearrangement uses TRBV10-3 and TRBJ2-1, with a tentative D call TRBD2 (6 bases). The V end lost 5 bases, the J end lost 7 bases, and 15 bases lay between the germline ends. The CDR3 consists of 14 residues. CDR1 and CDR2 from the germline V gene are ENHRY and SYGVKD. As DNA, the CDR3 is TGTGCCATCAGTACACCCGGGGGTGTGAATGAGCAGTTCTTC. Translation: CAISTPGGVNEQFF.

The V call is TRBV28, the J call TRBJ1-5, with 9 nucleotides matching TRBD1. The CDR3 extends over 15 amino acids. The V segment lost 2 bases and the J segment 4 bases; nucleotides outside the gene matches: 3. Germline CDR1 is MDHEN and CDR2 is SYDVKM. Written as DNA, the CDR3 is TGTGCCAGCAGTTTAGTTGGACAGGGGAATCAGCCCCAGCATTTT. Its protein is CASSLVGQGNQPQHF.

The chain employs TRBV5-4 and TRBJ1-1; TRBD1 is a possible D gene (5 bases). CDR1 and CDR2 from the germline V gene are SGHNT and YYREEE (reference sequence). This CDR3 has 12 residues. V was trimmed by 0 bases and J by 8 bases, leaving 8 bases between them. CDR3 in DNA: TGTGCCAGCAGCTTGGAGTACAGGGAAGCTTTCTTT. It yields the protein CASSLEYREAFF.

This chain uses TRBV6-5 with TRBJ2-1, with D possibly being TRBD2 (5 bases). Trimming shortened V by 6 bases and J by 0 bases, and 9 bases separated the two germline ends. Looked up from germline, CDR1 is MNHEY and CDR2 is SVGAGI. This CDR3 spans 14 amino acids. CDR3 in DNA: TGTGCCAGCAGCACCCGGGGCTCCTACAATGAGCAGTTCTTC. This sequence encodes CASSTRGSYNEQFF.

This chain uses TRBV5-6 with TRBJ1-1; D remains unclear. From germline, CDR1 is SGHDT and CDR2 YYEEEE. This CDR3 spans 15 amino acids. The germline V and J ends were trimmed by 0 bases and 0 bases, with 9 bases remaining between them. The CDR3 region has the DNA TGTGCCAGCAGCTTGGTAGGCAGCTTGAACACTGAAGCTTTCTTT. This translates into CASSLVGSLNTEAFF.

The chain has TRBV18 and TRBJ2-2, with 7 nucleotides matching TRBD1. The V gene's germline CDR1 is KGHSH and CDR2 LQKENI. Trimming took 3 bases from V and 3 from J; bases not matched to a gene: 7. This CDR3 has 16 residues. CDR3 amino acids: CASSPGDSFYTGELFF. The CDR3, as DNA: TGTGCCAGCTCACCCGGGGACAGCTTTTACACCGGGGAGCTGTTTTTT. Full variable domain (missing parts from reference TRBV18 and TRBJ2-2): NAGVMQNPRHLVRRRGQEARLRCSPMKGHSHVYWYRQLPEEGLKFMVYLQKENIIDESGMPKERFSAEFPKEGPSILRIQQVVRGDSAAYFCASSPGDSFYTGELFFGEGSRLTVL.

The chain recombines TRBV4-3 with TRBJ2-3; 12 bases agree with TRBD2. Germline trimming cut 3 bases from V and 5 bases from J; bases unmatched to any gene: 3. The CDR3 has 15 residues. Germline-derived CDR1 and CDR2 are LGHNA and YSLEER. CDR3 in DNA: TGCGCCAGCAGCCACCTAGCGGGAGGGCGAGATACGCAGTATTTT. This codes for CASSHLAGGRDTQYF.

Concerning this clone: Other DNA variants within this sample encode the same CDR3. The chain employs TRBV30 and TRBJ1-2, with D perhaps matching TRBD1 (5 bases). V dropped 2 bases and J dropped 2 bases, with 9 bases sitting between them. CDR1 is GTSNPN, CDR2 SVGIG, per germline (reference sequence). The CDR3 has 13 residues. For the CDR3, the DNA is TGTGCCTGGAGTCCCAGGGAAAACTATGGCTACACCTTC. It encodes CAWSPRENYGYTF.

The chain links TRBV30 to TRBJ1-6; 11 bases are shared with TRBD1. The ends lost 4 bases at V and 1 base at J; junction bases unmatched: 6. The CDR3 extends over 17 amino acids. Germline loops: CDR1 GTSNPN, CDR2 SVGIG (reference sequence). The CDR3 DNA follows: TGTGCCTGGAATCCGGGACAGGGGGTATCCTATAATTCACCCCTCCACTTT. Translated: CAWNPGQGVSYNSPLHF.

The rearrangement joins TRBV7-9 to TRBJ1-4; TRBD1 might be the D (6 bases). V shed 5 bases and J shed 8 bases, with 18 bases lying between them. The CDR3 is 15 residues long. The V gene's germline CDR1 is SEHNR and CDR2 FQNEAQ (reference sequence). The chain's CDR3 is CASSPAGTSEEKLFF. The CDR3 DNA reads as TGTGCCAGCAGCCCAGCAGGGACATCAGAGGAAAAACTGTTTTTT.

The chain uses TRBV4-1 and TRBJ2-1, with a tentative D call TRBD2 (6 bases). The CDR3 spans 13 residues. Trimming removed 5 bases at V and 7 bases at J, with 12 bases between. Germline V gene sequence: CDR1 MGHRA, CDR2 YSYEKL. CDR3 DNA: TGCGCCAGCAGCACGGGAGTAGTGAATGAGCAGTTCTTC. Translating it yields CASSTGVVNEQFF.

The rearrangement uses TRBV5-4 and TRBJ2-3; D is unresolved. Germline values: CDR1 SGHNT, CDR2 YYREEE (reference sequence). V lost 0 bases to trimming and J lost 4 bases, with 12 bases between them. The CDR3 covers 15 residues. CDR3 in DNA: TGTGCCAGCAGCTTGGTGGCACGCCCCTCAGATACGCAGTATTTT. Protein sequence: CASSLVARPSDTQYF.

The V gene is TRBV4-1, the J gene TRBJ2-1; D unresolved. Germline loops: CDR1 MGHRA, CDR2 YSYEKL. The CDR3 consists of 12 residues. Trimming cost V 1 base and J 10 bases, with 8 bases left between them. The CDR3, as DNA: TGCGCCAGCAGCCAAGGTTACGGCGAGCAGTTCTTC. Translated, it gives CASSQGYGEQFF.

CDR3 in DNA: TGTGCCAGCAGCCGAGGTTACCAAGAGACCCAGTACTTC. Amino acids: CASSRGYQETQYF. The chain uses TRBV5-6 and TRBJ2-5; D unresolved. Trimming shortened V by 4 bases and J by 0 bases, and 7 bases separated the two germline ends. The CDR3 runs to 13 residues. Germline V CDR1 and CDR2: SGHDT, YYEEEE. Full variable domain (remainder filled in from reference TRBV5-6 and TRBJ2-5): DAGVTQSPTHLIKTRGQQVTLRCSPKSGHDTVSWYQQALGQGPQFIFQYYEEEERQRGNFPDRFSGHQFPNYSSELNVNALLLGDSALYLCASSRGYQETQYFGPGTRLLVL.

The CDR3 DNA is TGTGCCAGCAGCTTAACCGGGGGCGGGTACACCGGGGAGCTGTTTTTT. Translated, it gives CASSLTGGGYTGELFF. The chain carries TRBV7-2 and TRBJ2-2; D tentatively reads TRBD1 or TRBD2 (6 bases each). The CDR3 runs to 16 residues. Trimming removed 2 bases from V and 3 bases from J, with 13 bases in between. The germline gives CDR1 SGHTA, CDR2 FQGNSA.

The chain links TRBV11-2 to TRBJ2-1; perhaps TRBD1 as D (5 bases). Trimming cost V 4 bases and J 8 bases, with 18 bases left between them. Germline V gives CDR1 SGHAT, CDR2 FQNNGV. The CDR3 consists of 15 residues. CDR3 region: CASSSPAAGPYEQFF. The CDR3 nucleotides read TGTGCCAGCAGCTCCCCCGCGGCAGGGCCCTATGAGCAGTTCTTC.

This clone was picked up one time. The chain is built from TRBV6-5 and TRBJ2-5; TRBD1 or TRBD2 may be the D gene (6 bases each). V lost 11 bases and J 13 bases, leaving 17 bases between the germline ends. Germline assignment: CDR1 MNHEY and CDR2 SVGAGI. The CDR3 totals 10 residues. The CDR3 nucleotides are TGTGCCGGGGGGCTGGACCCAGCGTACTTC. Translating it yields CAGGLDPAYF.

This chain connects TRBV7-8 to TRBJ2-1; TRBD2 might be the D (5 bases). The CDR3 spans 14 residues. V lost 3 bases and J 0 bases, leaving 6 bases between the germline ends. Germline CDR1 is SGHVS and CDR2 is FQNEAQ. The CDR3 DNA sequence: TGTGCCAGCAGCTTTGCGGGCTCCTACAATGAGCAGTTCTTC. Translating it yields CASSFAGSYNEQFF.

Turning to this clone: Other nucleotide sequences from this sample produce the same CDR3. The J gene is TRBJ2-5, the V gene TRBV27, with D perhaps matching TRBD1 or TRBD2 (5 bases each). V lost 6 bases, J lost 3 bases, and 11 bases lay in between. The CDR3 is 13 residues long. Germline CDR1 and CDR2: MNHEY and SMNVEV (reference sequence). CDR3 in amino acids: CASSLLGEETQYF. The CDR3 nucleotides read TGTGCCAGCAGCCTTTTGGGGGAAGAGACCCAGTACTTC.

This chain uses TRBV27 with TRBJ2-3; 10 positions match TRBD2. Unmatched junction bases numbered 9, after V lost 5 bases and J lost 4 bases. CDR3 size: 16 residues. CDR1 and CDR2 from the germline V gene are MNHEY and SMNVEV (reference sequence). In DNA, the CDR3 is TGTGCCAGCAGTCCCGGGGTAGCGGGAGGTCCAGATACGCAGTATTTT. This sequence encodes CASSPGVAGGPDTQYF.